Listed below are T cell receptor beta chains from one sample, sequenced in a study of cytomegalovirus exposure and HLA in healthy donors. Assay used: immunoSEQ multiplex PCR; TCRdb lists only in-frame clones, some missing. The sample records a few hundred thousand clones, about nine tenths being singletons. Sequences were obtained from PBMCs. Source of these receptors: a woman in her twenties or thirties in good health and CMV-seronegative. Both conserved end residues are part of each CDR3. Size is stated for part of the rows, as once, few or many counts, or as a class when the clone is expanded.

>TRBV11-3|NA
CASSLVGTSGSYEQYF
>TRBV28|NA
CASSGGLAGGSYEQYF
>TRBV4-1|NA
CASLQSGEPQHF
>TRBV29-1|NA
CSVFGISYEQYF
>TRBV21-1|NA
CASSKGRRLNQPQHF
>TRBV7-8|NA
CASSLLGGSNQPQHF
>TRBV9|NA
CASSGTVNTEAFF
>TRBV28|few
CASSLGLAGSTDTQYF
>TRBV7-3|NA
CASSPLQGAKVYEQYF
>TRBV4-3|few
CASSQDLSDGLGGNTIYF
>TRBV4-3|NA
CASSQTGGGEQYF
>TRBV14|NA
CASRNTGDSAPYEQYF
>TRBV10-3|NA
CAIRGTVMNTEAFF
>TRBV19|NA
CASSHGGIYGYTF
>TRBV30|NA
CACLTGTIGYTF
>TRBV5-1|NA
CASRPGTSGYNEQFF
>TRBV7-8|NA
CASSLRVAASSYNEQFF
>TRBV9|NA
CASSPPTTKNIQYF
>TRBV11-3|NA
CASSSPGLGELFF
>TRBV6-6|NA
CASRGVEVLTF
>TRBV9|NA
CASSPGQESYEQYF
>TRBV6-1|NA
CASTKTGGGDQPQHF
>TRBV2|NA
CASSRLAGNEQFF
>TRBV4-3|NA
CASSQAQGTGETQYF